In its sample, the clone carrying this T cell receptor (beta chain) was seen once. Its antigen is still unknown. The data were taken from a study of molecular identifiers for immune sequencing clone quantification. Findings and limits, study-wide: Clones that exceeded 20 RNA copies held over 98% of effector molecules, yet under 1% in naive cells.

Germline CDR1 reads SNHLY; CDR2 reads FYNNEI. This CDR3 has 17 residues. Trimming took off 5 bases at V and 8 bases at J, with 25 bases between the two ends. Each CDR3 protein gets one entry after TCRdb re-called the PCR reads with MiXCR. The profile shows under 600,000 distinct CDR3 sequences, about 25% of them singletons. The origin of this receptor is a human donor in good health. Some libraries in this study had Jurkat cell RNA spiked in. The V call is TRBV2, the J call TRBJ2-1; D not resolved. Sequenced sample: naive CD8+ T cells from blood, with Jurkat cell RNA spiked in. Noted subset: FACS-sorted CD8+CD4-CCR7+CD45RA+ naive T cells. The CDR3 protein is CASSLLKQTLGYDEQFF. For the CDR3, the DNA is TGTGCCAGCAGTCTCCTTAAACAAACCCTGGGGTACGATGAGCAGTTCTTC.